This T cell receptor (beta chain) was captured by sequencing in a study of post-analysis software for immune sequencing data. About the study: The courses of disease that were included comprised relapsing-remitting, secondary progressive and progressive-relapsing multiple sclerosis. Study findings and constraints: TRBV5-6, TRBV5-1 and TRBV20-1 belonged to a set of five TRBV segments that were more frequent in patients than controls.

As for this clonotype: The antigen remains undetermined.

V lost 3 bases and J 0 bases, leaving 11 bases between the germline ends. This CDR3 has 15 residues. The germline V gene encodes CDR1 LGHDT and CDR2 YNNKEL (reference sequence). Each TCR beta cDNA library carried unique molecular identifiers. TCRdb passed the PCR reads through MiXCR, listing each CDR3 protein once. The table shows roughly 650,000 distinct CDR3 sequences, with 59% occurring only once. This sequence joins TRBV3-1 and TRBJ2-5, with D maybe TRBD2 (7 bases). This receptor was taken from a girl between 2 and 10 years old with multiple sclerosis. The source material was blood. The CDR3 region is CASSQGGANQETQYF. CDR3 nucleotide sequence: TGTGCCAGCAGCCAGGGGGGGGCGAACCAAGAGACCCAGTACTTC.